This TCR beta chain was sequenced during a study of cytomegalovirus exposure and HLA in healthy donors. PCR involved 60 Vbeta and 13 Jbeta primers. Some clones are missing from TCRdb's copy, which holds only in-frame ones; the method was immunoSEQ multiplex PCR. The profile shows about 200,000 clones, roughly 86% of them singletons. As regards this clone: The target antigen is unknown.

Study outcomes and limitations: Researchers left out some V segments, among them TRBV6-2 and TRBV6-3, as indistinguishable. When analyzed later, a missense DCLRE1C variant was found to be linked to TCR beta V- and J-gene trimming. In vitro, three CMV-associated chains proved specific for CMV antigens.

At the time of sampling, donors were nominally healthy, though unrecorded immune exposures were likely. CDR1 is SGHRS and CDR2 is YFSETQ in the germline V gene. This CDR3 has 15 residues. This chain uses TRBV5-1 with TRBJ2-5, with TRBD1 matching 8 bases. The assigned J gene may be wrong: the sequence end matches TRBJ2-7 better. This clonotype originated in a man aged 40-49 years in good health and CMV-seropositive. The sequencing input was PBMCs. CDR3: CASGPTADRAYEQYF. CDR3 nucleotides: TGCGCCAGCGGACCGACTGCGGACAGGGCCTACGAGCAGTACTTC.